These T cell receptor beta chains were read from a single sample in a study of blood T cell repertoires in COVID-19. Here immunoSEQ multiplex PCR was the method, and the copy in TCRdb shows in-frame clones only, minus some. Here the sample spans 150,000 to 200,000 clones, roughly 87% being singletons. Sequencing used PBMCs or T cells enriched from blood (not recorded which). The receptors were sampled from a human donor with acute COVID-19. The donor label of this sample is uncertain. The conserved cysteine and the conserved F or W are not part of the CDR3 here. Fields, in order: CDR3 protein, V gene, CDR3 length, clone size. The listing skips clone size in some rows; elsewhere it reads once, few, many or a size class.

CDR3: ASGGSGNTIY; V: TRBV12-3/TRBV12-4; length: 10; size: NA
CDR3: ASSQDLGGAVGHEQF; V: TRBV14; length: 15; size: once
CDR3: ASRGRQANTEAF; V: TRBV2; length: 12; size: NA
CDR3: ASSFPRDRGAGELF; V: TRBV5-4; length: 14; size: NA
CDR3: ASSSRDRGYNEQF; V: TRBV7-3; length: 13; size: NA
CDR3: ASSATTGRNAEAF; V: TRBV6-4; length: 13; size: NA
CDR3: ASSFDRGHGYT; V: TRBV5-1; length: 11; size: NA
CDR3: ASSQGQLYGYT; V: TRBV7-9; length: 11; size: once
CDR3: ASRREGQPQH; V: TRBV19; length: 10; size: few
CDR3: ASSLGQLAKNIQY; V: TRBV5-6; length: 13; size: NA
CDR3: ASSSRTGHGYT; V: TRBV9; length: 11; size: NA
CDR3: ASSPSLLQTSTDTQY; V: TRBV18; length: 15; size: NA
CDR3: ASSLSAGVDTQY; V: TRBV7-2; length: 12; size: NA
CDR3: SARGLDRGRRGYGYT; V: TRBV29-1; length: 15; size: NA
CDR3: ASSLLAGAYNEQF; V: TRBV7-9; length: 13; size: once
CDR3: ASSPPRGQSTEAF; V: TRBV5-4; length: 13; size: NA
CDR3: ASSLVLSSYNEQF; V: TRBV7-8; length: 13; size: NA
CDR3: ASGDSGTGGWQPQH; V: TRBV25-1; length: 14; size: NA
CDR3: ASSPGGDEEAF; V: TRBV3-1/TRBV3-2; length: 11; size: NA
CDR3: AWSVRSNQPQH; V: TRBV30; length: 11; size: NA
CDR3: ASRARDFGDTQY; V: TRBV2; length: 12; size: few
CDR3: ASSPEPGAFNEKLF; V: TRBV7-2; length: 14; size: NA
CDR3: ASSISVLYEQY; V: TRBV6-5; length: 11; size: NA
CDR3: ASSLQRSGGNEQF; V: TRBV6-5; length: 13; size: NA
CDR3: ATSGDRGNSGANVLT; V: TRBV24-1; length: 15; size: NA
CDR3: ASSPRGPWDEKLF; V: TRBV6-5; length: 13; size: NA
CDR3: ASNQGGYGYT; V: TRBV6-5; length: 10; size: NA
CDR3: ASTPQPGGLRTQY; V: TRBV6-6; length: 13; size: once
CDR3: ASSPRGGGAGTQY; V: TRBV6-5; length: 13; size: NA
CDR3: ASSLTGDYGYT; V: TRBV5-5; length: 11; size: NA